This entry is about one TCR beta chain. Its antigen is unknown. Preparation of TRB cDNA libraries relied on 5' RACE carrying UMI labels. TCRdb re-called the 5' RACE reads and shows each CDR3 protein once, DNA omitted. This sample's table has under 50,000 distinct CDR3 sequences. The data belong to a study of CXCR3-negative and CXCR3-positive naive CD8 T cells. Study outcomes and limitations: CXCR3-positive naive cells carried more hydrophobic TRB CDR3s than CXCR3-negative ones.

This CDR3 contains 19 residues. Germline V gene lookup returns CDR1 DFQATT and CDR2 SNEGSKA (reference sequence). Naive CD8+ T lymphocytes were specified as CD45RO-CCR7+CD27+CD95-. Sequencing input: naive CXCR3- CD8+ T cells from blood. The subset was: CD45RO-CCR7+CD27+CD95- naive CD8+ T cells lacking CXCR3 (TNR3-). V gene TRBV20-1 combines with J gene TRBJ1-6; TCRdb reports TRBD1, a call that lacks DNA to check it against. This receptor was obtained from a human donor in good health. Some clones in this sample may be carry-over from other donors' samples. The CDR3 protein is CSARDMSRTLSSYNSPLHF.